Following are 14 T cell receptor beta chains from one sample sequenced in a study of T cell repertoires in cytomegalovirus infection. Each CDR3 protein is one row after TCRdb ran MiXCR on the reads. The sample gives about 700,000 distinct CDR3 sequences, around 32% of which show up once; 15% to 20% is in the top ten. Their antigens remain unidentified. The material was cultured PBMCs, obtained from culture after CMV antigen stimulation. The receptors derive from a human donor in good health (CMV status not recorded). Some clones in this sample may be carry-over from other donors' samples.

This clonotype was counted once. V is TRBV3-1 and J is TRBJ1-6, with D perhaps matching TRBD1 (6 bases). The V end lost 6 bases, the J end lost 10 bases, and 16 bases lay between the germline ends. Germline V lookup: CDR1 LGHDT, CDR2 YNNKEL (reference sequence). There are 14 residues in the CDR3. Here the CDR3 reads CASSRSGAGSPLHF. Here the CDR3 DNA reads TGTGCCAGCAGTCGCTCAGGGGCCGGGTCACCCCTCCACTTT.

This clonotype was counted many times. This chain uses TRBV7-8 with TRBJ1-3; 7 bases fit TRBD1. V lost 5 bases to trimming and J lost 4 bases; unmatched junction nucleotides: 11. The CDR3 has 16 amino acids. From germline, CDR1 is SGHVS and CDR2 FQNEAQ. The CDR3 bases are TGTGCCAGCAGCGAACGACAGGGTGATAGGGGAAACACCATATATTTT. Its protein product is CASSERQGDRGNTIYF. The complete variable domain, with remaining parts taken from reference TRBV7-8 and TRBJ1-3, reads GAGVSQSPRYKVAKRGQDVALRCDPISGHVSLFWYQQALGQGPEFLTYFQNEAQLDKSGLPSDRFFAERPEGSVSTLKIQRTQQEDSAVYLCASSERQGDRGNTIYFGEGSWLTVV.

As to this clonotype: Given the absence of the conserved phenylalanine or tryptophan at the CDR3 end, a read error is likely. The J gene is TRBJ1-3, the V gene TRBV6-1, with D hard to call. This CDR3 is built from 18 residues. Looked up from germline, CDR1 is MNHNS and CDR2 is SASEGT. V shed 6 bases and J shed 4 bases, with 25 bases lying between them. DNA of the CDR3: TGTGCCAGCAGAGGACGATGGACGGACTACCTTGGGGGAAACACCATATATCTT. Protein sequence: CASRGRWTDYLGGNTIYL.

The rearrangement links TRBV29-1 to TRBJ1-1; D remains unclear. The CDR3 runs to 13 residues. V was trimmed by 6 bases and J by 5 bases, leaving 16 bases between them. In germline, CDR1 is SQVTM, CDR2 ANQGSEA. The CDR3 spells CSVGGPGGTEAFF. CDR3 DNA sequence: TGCAGCGTAGGAGGTCCGGGCGGAACTGAAGCTTTCTTT.

In its sample, this clonotype was seen a few times. The gene calls are TRBV12-3 or TRBV12-4 and TRBJ1-1; D possibly corresponds to TRBD1 (5 bases). V was clipped by 6 bases and J by 0 bases, with 11 bases between them. CDR3 length equals 14 residues. CDR3 sequence: CASSPGWMNTEAFF. CDR3 bases: TGTGCCAGCAGCCCAGGGTGGATGAACACTGAAGCTTTCTTT.

The J gene is TRBJ2-1, the V gene TRBV29-1; D not resolved. CDR3 size: 14 residues. V lost 6 bases, J lost 0 bases, and 12 bases lay in between. Germline CDR1 is SQVTM and CDR2 is ANQGSEA. The CDR3 DNA sequence: TGCAGCGTAACTCTTCGCCACTCCTACAATGAGCAGTTCTTC. Residues: CSVTLRHSYNEQFF.

This clonotype was seen only a few times. The rearrangement uses TRBV28 and TRBJ2-7; possibly TRBD1 or TRBD2 for D (5 bases each). Trimming took off 10 bases at V and 4 bases at J, with 14 bases between the two ends. Germline V gene data show CDR1 as MDHEN and CDR2 as SYDVKM. This CDR3 region has 12 residues. CDR3 in amino acids: CATRDLPYEQYF. Written as DNA, the CDR3 is TGTGCCACCCGGGACCTCCCATACGAGCAGTACTTC.

This chain joins TRBV11-2 and TRBJ2-3, with 8 bases aligning to TRBD1. V lost 6 bases and J lost 7; bases outside the gene matches: 15. The germline V gene encodes CDR1 SGHAT and CDR2 FQNNGV. The CDR3 sequence is 16 residues long. CDR3 coding DNA: TGTGCCAGCAGGACGACCAGGGGGCCGAGGGGTTATACGCAGTATTTT. This codes for CASRTTRGPRGYTQYF.

The rearrangement uses TRBV7-2 and TRBJ1-4; a possible D gene is TRBD1 (6 bases). Germline V gene data show CDR1 as SGHTA and CDR2 as FQGNSA. The germline V and J ends were trimmed by 3 bases and 8 bases, with 13 bases remaining between them. The CDR3 extends over 14 amino acids. The CDR3 nucleotides read TGTGCCAGCAGCTTGACAGGTTTTGGAGAAAAACTGTTTTTT. Residues: CASSLTGFGEKLFF. Together with reference TRBV7-2 and TRBJ1-4, the CDR3 gives the full variable domain: GAGVSQSPSNKVTEKGKDVELRCDPISGHTALYWYRQSLGQGLEFLIYFQGNSAPDKSGLPSDRFSAERTGGSVSTLTIQRTQQEDSAVYLCASSLTGFGEKLFFGSGTQLSVL.

This clonotype has at least ten counts. CDR3 sequence reads: CASSNSGLSYEQYF. The CDR3 DNA reads as TGTGCCAGCAGCAATAGCGGGCTCTCCTACGAGCAGTACTTC. The chain couples TRBV7-2 to TRBJ2-7; 7 nucleotides agree with TRBD2. Germline CDR1 reads SGHTA; CDR2 reads FQGNSA. The CDR3 loop spans 14 amino acids. V lost 5 bases and J lost 0; bases outside the gene matches: 4.

This clonotype has just a few counts. This chain uses TRBV7-2 with TRBJ2-3; 9 bases map to TRBD1. Germline-derived CDR1 and CDR2 are SGHTA and FQGNSA. CDR3 size: 14 residues. The J segment lost 6 bases and the V segment lost 3 bases, leaving 4 bases of the junction unmatched. Here the CDR3 reads CASSFTGGYDTQYF. As DNA, the CDR3 is TGTGCCAGCAGCTTCACAGGGGGCTATGATACGCAGTATTTT.

Remarks on this clonotype: This CDR3 fails to terminate in the conserved phenylalanine or tryptophan, so it likely reflects a read error. The gene calls are TRBV4-1 and TRBJ2-1, with TRBD2 matching over 13 bases. From germline, CDR1 is MGHRA and CDR2 YSYEKL. Trimming took 1 base from V and 7 from J; bases not matched to a gene: 7. The CDR3 contains 17 residues. The CDR3 here is CASSQVLTSGGGNEQFL. For the CDR3, the DNA is TGCGCCAGCAGCCAAGTCTTAACTAGCGGGGGGGGGAATGAGCAGTTCCTC.

This clonotype was seen a few times. This chain connects TRBV4-1 to TRBJ1-4; D perhaps matches TRBD1 (5 bases). V dropped 1 base and J dropped 8 bases, with 14 bases sitting between them. CDR1 and CDR2 (germline): MGHRA, YSYEKL. The length of the CDR3 is 15 residues. CDR3 sequence reads: CASSQVRDVLEKLFF. The DNA of the CDR3 is TGCGCCAGCAGCCAAGTCAGGGACGTACTCGAAAAACTGTTTTTT.

In its sample, this clonotype was seen a few times. V is TRBV5-5 and J is TRBJ2-1, with TRBD1 matching over 7 bases. Trimming cost V 5 bases and J 0 bases; bases outside gene matches: 5. The CDR3 contains 15 residues. Germline V gives CDR1 SGHKS, CDR2 YYEKEE (reference sequence). DNA for the CDR3: TGTGCCAGCAGGTTGACAGGGAGCTCCTACAATGAGCAGTTCTTC. This gives the protein CASRLTGSSYNEQFF.